This TCR beta chain was sequenced for a study of T cell responses to AZD1222 COVID-19 vaccine. The germline gives CDR1 ENHRY, CDR2 SYGVKD. The CDR3 has 13 amino acids. V was pared by 11 bases and J by 1 base, with 7 bases of the junction left unmatched. Study findings and constraints: Most donors were white British and more were female, and clonal diversity was possibly underestimated. Regions 160-218 and 743-854 dominated among vaccine-associated CD4 TCRs spanning spike. Only a handful of individuals given AZD1222 were seropositive at baseline.

Remarks on this clone: The antigen is unknown.

Pooled together were second doses at about 4 or about 12 weeks. Only in-frame clones appear in the TCRdb table, and some are missing; sequencing was by immunoSEQ multiplex PCR. The repertoire holds 120,000 or so clones, with about 95% as singletons. This rearrangement joins TRBV10-3 to TRBJ1-1; TRBD1 matches at 7 bases. Sample: peripheral blood, taken 28 days after the second AZD1222 dose. The sequence was obtained from an adult who received the AZD1222 COVID-19 vaccine. DNA for the CDR3: TGTGCCTCTATGGGGACAGCGAACACTGAAGCTTTCTTT. Its protein is CASMGTANTEAFF.